The clone carrying this TCR beta chain was observed at least ten times. The data are from a study of metastatic and nonmetastatic thyroid tumors. About the study: Comparative analysis of repertoires was undertaken across blood and tumor or nodule tissue obtained from malignant and benign thyroid patients.

TCRdb ran MiXCR on the PCR reads. The sample lists 30,000 to 35,000 clones; 15% to 20% were seen once. Before thyroid surgery, none of the patients had received any treatment. This clonotype originated in a female donor with papillary thyroid cancer or a benign thyroid nodule (not recorded which). Some clones in this sample may be carry-over from other donors' samples. The sequenced material came from blood.

CDR3 nucleotides: TGTGCCAGCAGCCAAATAGCGGACTTCACAGATACGCAGTATTTT. Residues: CASSQIADFTDTQYF. The chain uses TRBV27 and TRBJ2-3; a weak D match, TRBD2 (6 bases). There are 15 residues in the CDR3. V was shortened by 6 bases and J by 2 bases, with 15 bases between the two germline ends. Per germline, CDR1 MNHEY and CDR2 SMNVEV (reference sequence).